This TCR beta chain emerged from a study of blood T cell repertoires in COVID-19. TCRdb's copy holds only in-frame clones and misses some; the assay was immunoSEQ multiplex PCR. The table has hundreds of thousands of clones, approximately 87% seen once. Germline CDR1 SGHRS, CDR2 YFSETQ. J lost 8 bases, V lost 0 bases, and 7 bases had no gene match. This CDR3 has 15 residues. The V and J genes are TRBV5-1 and TRBJ1-4, with 7 bases identical to TRBD1. The sequencing input was peripheral blood. This receptor was identified in a woman between 45 and 60 years old with active or convalescent COVID-19. The CDR3 protein is CASSLDTGAWEKLFF. Written as DNA, the CDR3 is TGCGCCAGCAGCTTGGACACAGGGGCCTGGGAAAAACTGTTTTTT.